This T cell receptor (beta chain) derives from a study of CXCR3 chemokines and chemotherapy response in bladder cancer. Deletions cut 0 bases from V and 2 bases from J, with 11 bases between. The CDR3 contains 15 residues. Germline lookup yields CDR1 MNHEY and CDR2 SVGEGT. A single record per CDR3 protein comes from TCRdb applying MiXCR to the PCR reads. The data hold about 300 distinct CDR3 sequences, with 14% observed a single time. By proportion, this clonotype is medium-sized. This clonotype was obtained from a human donor with bladder cancer that did not respond to neoadjuvant chemotherapy. The genes are TRBV6-2 or TRBV6-3 and TRBJ2-7; D not certain. The sample was taken from a patient whose treatment included neoadjuvant chemotherapy. Written as DNA, the CDR3 is TGTGCCAGCAGTTACTCGACTGTCAGAGCCTACGAGCAGTACTTC. Amino acid sequence: CASSYSTVRAYEQYF.